This TCR beta chain was found in a study of T-cell reconstitution after alpha-beta-depleted transplantation in children. Study-wide findings and caveats: Some patients' high day-60 TCRbeta diversity was traced to surviving recipient T cells and thymic progenitors. Approximately two months post-transplant, alpha-beta T cells reportedly originated from several hundred expanded graft clones. Counts and diversity of T cells one year after transplant came mostly from newly produced T cells.

The CDR3 covers 15 residues. CDR1 and CDR2 (germline): LGHNA, YSLEER. V dropped 1 base and J dropped 1 base, with 10 bases sitting between them. Preparation of the TCRbeta library involved a method that used unique molecular identifiers. Via MiXCR, TCRdb re-called the PCR reads, giving one row per CDR3 protein. The table has about 460,000 distinct CDR3 sequences, more than 9% seen once. This clonotype has a single count. The target antigen is unknown. The sequenced sample was PBMCs, obtained before TCRalphabeta/CD19-depleted stem cell transplant. The rearrangement links TRBV4-3 to TRBJ1-1; the D gene is possibly TRBD1 (5 bases). This TCR was recovered from a child aged 2 to 15 with inherited bone marrow failure, due to receive a stem cell transplant. The DNA for the CDR3 is TGCGCCAGCAGCCAAGCGCGACAGTGGAACACTGAAGCTTTCTTT. Its translation is CASSQARQWNTEAFF.